These T cell receptor beta chains were read from a single sample in a study of tumor-infiltrating lymphocytes in primary liver carcinoma. TCRdb re-analysed the multiplex PCR reads in MiXCR, keeping a single row per CDR3 protein. Among some 120,000 distinct CDR3 sequences, roughly 69% were seen once, and the ten largest hold approximately 9.9%. The sample consisted of liver tumor tissue from sampling region 1. These receptors came from a woman aged 55-70 years with primary liver carcinoma and hepatitis B virus infection. Both conserved end residues are part of each CDR3. The D gene is left open where the match is weak. The listing skips clone size in some rows; elsewhere it reads once, few, many or a size class.

size	length	V	D	J	CDR3	DNA
few	17	TRBV13	NA	TRBJ2-3	CASGPPPKKWGTDTQYF	TGTGCCAGCGGCCCCCCTCCCAAAAAATGGGGCACAGATACGCAGTATTTT
NA	12	TRBV28	TRBD1	TRBJ2-7	CASTGRGREQYF	TGTGCCAGCACCGGAAGGGGGCGGGAGCAGTACTTC
NA	16	TRBV11-2	NA	TRBJ2-7	CASSRLTQGEIYEQYF	TGTGCCAGCAGCCGATTAACACAGGGTGAGATCTACGAGCAGTACTTC
NA	12	TRBV11-2	NA	TRBJ1-1	CGCSSKQAEASF	TGTGGCTGCAGCTCTAAACAGGCTGAAGCTTCCTTT
NA	14	TRBV7-8	NA	TRBJ2-2	CVSSLTGDTGEPFF	TGTGTCAGCAGCTTAACGGGAGACACCGGGGAGCCGTTTTTT
many	16	TRBV6-6	NA	TRBJ2-2	CASTRLIGGGPGELFF	TGTGCCAGCACCCGATTGATAGGGGGAGGGCCCGGGGAGCTGTTTTTT
NA	16	TRBV28	TRBD2	TRBJ2-1	CACSGLAGRAYIEQFF	TGTGCCTGCAGTGGACTAGCGGGAAGGGCGTATATTGAGCAGTTCTTC
many	16	TRBV6-5	TRBD1	TRBJ1-2	CASSHVGTEANYGYTF	TGTGCCAGCAGTCACGTCGGGACAGAAGCTAACTATGGCTACACCTTC
once	16	TRBV11-2	NA	TRBJ2-7	CASSLGLKAVVGEQYF	TGTGCCAGCAGCTTAGGGCTTAAAGCGGTGGTTGGGGAGCAGTACTTC
many	13	TRBV29-1	NA	TRBJ1-5	CSVECASRQPQHF	TGCAGCGTTGAGTGTGCCTCCCGCCAGCCCCAGCATTTT
many	13	TRBV29-1	NA	TRBJ1-2	CSVGREANYGYTF	TGCAGCGTTGGTAGGGAAGCTAACTATGGCTACACCTTC
once	16	TRBV11-2	NA	TRBJ2-3	CASSLNWWEFTDTQYF	TGTGCCAGCAGCTTAAATTGGTGGGAATTCACAGATACGCAGTATTTT
many	12	TRBV29-1	NA	TRBJ2-7	CSVQEGIYEQYF	TGCAGCGTTCAAGAGGGGATCTACGAGCAGTACTTC
NA	14	TRBV20-1	TRBD2	TRBJ2-7	CSARRLAGLLEQYF	TGCAGTGCGAGAAGACTAGCGGGACTTCTCGAGCAGTACTTC
NA	16	TRBV11-2	TRBD2	TRBJ2-7	CASSFGSGASGYEQYF	TGTGCCAGCAGCTTTGGATCTGGGGCTAGCGGCTACGAGCAGTACTTC
NA	15	TRBV28	NA	TRBJ1-3	CASSLQPGAGNTIYF	TGTGCCAGCAGTCTGCAACCCGGGGCCGGAAACACCATATATTTT
NA	14	TRBV5-8	NA	TRBJ2-7	CARSPRTQTYEQYF	TGTGCCAGGAGCCCCCGGACTCAAACCTACGAGCAGTACTTC
few	14	TRBV11-3	NA	TRBJ1-2	CASSAGQGMFVYTF	TGTGCCAGCAGCGCCGGGCAGGGGATGTTTGTCTACACCTTC
NA	13	TRBV6-5	NA	TRBJ2-7	CASTLRTEYEQYF	TGTGCCAGCACCCTGAGGACAGAGTACGAGCAGTATTTC
many	12	TRBV14	NA	TRBJ2-7	CASRPNFGEQYF	TGTGCCAGCAGGCCGAACTTTGGCGAGCAGTACTTC
NA	15	TRBV11-2	NA	TRBJ2-1	CASSIPPGQYNGQFF	TGTGCCAGCAGCATCCCCCCGGGGCAATACAATGGGCAGTTCTTC
many	16	TRBV6-6	TRBD1	TRBJ2-7	CASSLNRPGQGSEQYF	TGTGCCAGCAGTTTGAACCGCCCGGGACAGGGCTCCGAGCAGTACTTC
NA	17	TRBV7-9	TRBD2	TRBJ2-7	CASSFGTSGRFPYEQYF	TGTGCCAGCAGCTTCGGGACTAGCGGGAGGTTTCCCTACGAGCAGTACTTC
NA	16	TRBV6-1	NA	TRBJ2-1	CASSGMTFRSYNEQSF	TGTGCCAGCAGTGGAATGACTTTTCGCTCCTACAATGAGCAGTCCTTC
NA	18	TRBV28	TRBD1	TRBJ2-6	CASSPPGQGPSGANVLTF	TGTGCCAGCAGTCCCCCGGGACAGGGTCCCTCTGGGGCCAACGTCCTGACTTTC
few	13	TRBV28	TRBD2	TRBJ2-1	CASSLPGGLVSLF	TGTGCCAGCAGCTTACCGGGGGGACTAGTCTCCCTCTTC
NA	12	TRBV10-2	NA	TRBJ2-7	CASRQGDNEQYF	TGCGCCAGCAGACAAGGGGATAACGAGCAGTACTTC